A selection of T cell receptor beta chains follows, all from one sample in a study of blood T cell repertoires in COVID-19. Clones were sequenced by immunoSEQ multiplex PCR, and TCRdb holds only the in-frame ones, with some missing. The top ten hold over 4% of the sample, which has nearly 80,000 clones, roughly 87% seen once. Input material: peripheral blood. These receptor sequences come from a woman older than 75 with active or convalescent COVID-19. CDR3s include the opening cysteine and the closing phenylalanine or tryptophan. A D gene is named only where the DNA matches it firmly. Rows may omit the clone size; those that give it use once, few, many or a size class.

CDR3aa,CDR3nt,d_gene,abundance,j_gene,v_gene
CASSPDRAEGYTF,TGTGCCAGCAGTCCAGACAGGGCGGAAGGCTACACCTTC,TRBD1,.,TRBJ1-2,TRBV6-5
CASSMGQGVLFRFTDTQYF,TGTGCCAGTAGTATGGGACAGGGGGTTCTGTTTAGATTCACAGATACGCAGTATTTT,TRBD1,.,TRBJ2-3,TRBV19
CASTYSGTGGYEQYF,TGCGCCAGCACCTACTCAGGGACAGGGGGCTACGAGCAGTACTTC,TRBD1,.,TRBJ2-7,TRBV5-1
CASSSQPGTGNYEQYF,TGTGCCAGCAGTTCCCAACCCGGGACAGGGAACTACGAGCAGTACTTC,TRBD1,.,TRBJ2-7,TRBV28
CASSGRLNTEAFF,TGTGCCAGCAGTGGGAGGTTGAACACTGAAGCTTTCTTT,.,few,TRBJ1-1,TRBV27
CASSSTGGIGYTF,TGTGCCAGCAGCTCCACAGGGGGAATTGGCTACACCTTC,TRBD1,once,TRBJ1-2,TRBV7-3
CASNRGGETQYF,TGTGCCAGCAACAGGGGCGGAGAGACCCAGTACTTC,TRBD1,once,TRBJ2-5,TRBV9
CASSLGRITYNEQFF,TGTGCCAGCAGCTTAGGGAGAATCACCTACAATGAGCAGTTCTTC,.,.,TRBJ2-1,TRBV11-3
CASSESGGDGTYEQYF,TGCGCCAGCAGTGAGTCGGGGGGGGACGGGACCTACGAGCAGTACTTC,TRBD2,.,TRBJ2-7,TRBV10-2
CASSLQGAITGELFF,TGTGCCAGCAGTTTACAGGGGGCTATCACCGGGGAGCTGTTTTTT,TRBD1,.,TRBJ2-2,TRBV27
CASSGIDRSLSYEQYF,TGTGCCAGCAGTGGAATCGACAGGTCTCTCTCCTACGAGCAGTACTTC,.,.,TRBJ2-7,TRBV28
CASSERQGANSPLHF,TGTGCCAGCAGTGAAAGGCAGGGGGCTAATTCACCCCTCCACTTT,TRBD1,few,TRBJ1-6,TRBV2
CASSYDPSSGNTIYF,TGTGCCAGCAGTTACGACCCTAGCTCGGGAAACACCATATATTTT,.,once,TRBJ1-3,TRBV6-5
CASGASNQPQHF,TGTGCCAGCGGGGCCAGCAATCAGCCCCAGCATTTT,.,.,TRBJ1-5,TRBV6-5
CSASRRGNEQFF,TGCAGTGCCAGTCGGAGGGGTAATGAGCAGTTCTTC,.,once,TRBJ2-1,TRBV20-1
CASTPLGTGGYEQYF,TGTGCCAGCACCCCTCTGGGGACAGGGGGCTACGAGCAGTACTTC,TRBD1,few,TRBJ2-7,TRBV11-2
CASSPGQGRPQHF,TGCGCCAGCAGCCCAGGACAGGGTAGGCCCCAGCATTTT,TRBD1,.,TRBJ1-5,TRBV5-1